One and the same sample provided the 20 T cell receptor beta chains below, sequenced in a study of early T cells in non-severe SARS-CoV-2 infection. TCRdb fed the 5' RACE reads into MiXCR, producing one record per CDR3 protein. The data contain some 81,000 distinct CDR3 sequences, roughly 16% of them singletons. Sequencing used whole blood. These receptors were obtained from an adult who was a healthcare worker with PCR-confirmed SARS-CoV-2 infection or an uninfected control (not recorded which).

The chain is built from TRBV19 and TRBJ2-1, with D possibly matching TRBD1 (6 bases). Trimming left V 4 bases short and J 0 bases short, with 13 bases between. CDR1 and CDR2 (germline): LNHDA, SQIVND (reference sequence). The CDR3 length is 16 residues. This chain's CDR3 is CASSTPGTSSYNEQFF. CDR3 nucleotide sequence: TGTGCCAGTAGTACCCCCGGGACAAGCTCCTACAATGAGCAGTTCTTC.

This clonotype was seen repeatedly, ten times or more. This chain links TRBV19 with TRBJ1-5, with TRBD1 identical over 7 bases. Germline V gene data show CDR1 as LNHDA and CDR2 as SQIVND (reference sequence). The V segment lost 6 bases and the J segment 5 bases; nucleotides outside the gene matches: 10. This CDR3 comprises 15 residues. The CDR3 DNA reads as TGTGCCAGTAGGGACCCCCGGGACAGTGATCAGCCCCAGCATTTT. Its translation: CASRDPRDSDQPQHF. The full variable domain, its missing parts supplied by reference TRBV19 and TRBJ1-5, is DGGITQSPKYLFRKEGQNVTLSCEQNLNHDAMYWYRQDPGQGLRLIYYSQIVNDFQKGDIAEGYSVSREKKESFPLTVTSAQKNPTAFYLCASRDPRDSDQPQHFGDGTRLSIL.

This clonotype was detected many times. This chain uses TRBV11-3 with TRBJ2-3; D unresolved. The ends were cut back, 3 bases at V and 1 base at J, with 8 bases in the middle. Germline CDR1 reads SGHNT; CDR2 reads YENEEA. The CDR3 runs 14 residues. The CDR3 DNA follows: TGTGCCAGCAGCTTTTCCTCTGGCACAGATACGCAGTATTTT. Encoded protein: CASSFSSGTDTQYF.

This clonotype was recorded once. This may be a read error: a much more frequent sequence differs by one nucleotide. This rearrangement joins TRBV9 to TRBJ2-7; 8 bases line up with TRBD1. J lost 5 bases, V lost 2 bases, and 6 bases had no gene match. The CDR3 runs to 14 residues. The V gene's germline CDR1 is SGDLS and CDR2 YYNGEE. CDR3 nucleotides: TGTGCCAGCAGCGTCCGGGACAGGCAGGACGAGCAGTACTTC. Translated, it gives CASSVRDRQDEQYF.

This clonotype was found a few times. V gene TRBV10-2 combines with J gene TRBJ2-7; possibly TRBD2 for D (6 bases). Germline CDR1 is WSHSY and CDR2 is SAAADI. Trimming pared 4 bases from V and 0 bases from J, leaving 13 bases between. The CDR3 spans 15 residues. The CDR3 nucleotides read TGCGCCAGCAGTGGTGTAGCGGTAAGCTCCTACGAGCAGTACTTC. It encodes CASSGVAVSSYEQYF.

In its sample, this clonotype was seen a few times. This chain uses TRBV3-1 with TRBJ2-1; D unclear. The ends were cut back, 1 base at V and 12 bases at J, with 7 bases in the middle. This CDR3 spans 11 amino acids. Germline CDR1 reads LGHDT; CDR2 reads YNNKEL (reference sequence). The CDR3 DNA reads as TGTGCCAGCAGCCAAGGGCCGGGGCAGTTCTTC. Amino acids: CASSQGPGQFF.

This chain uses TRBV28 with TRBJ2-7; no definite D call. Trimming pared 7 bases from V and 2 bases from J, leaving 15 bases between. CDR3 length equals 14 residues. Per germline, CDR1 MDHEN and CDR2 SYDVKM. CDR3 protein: CASTVDQTPYEQYF. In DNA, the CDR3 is TGTGCCAGCACCGTCGACCAGACTCCCTACGAGCAGTACTTC.

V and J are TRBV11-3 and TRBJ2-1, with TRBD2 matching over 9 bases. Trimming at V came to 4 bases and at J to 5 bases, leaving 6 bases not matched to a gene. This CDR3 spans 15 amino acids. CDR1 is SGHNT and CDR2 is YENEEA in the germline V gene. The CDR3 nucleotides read TGTGCCAGCAGCTCCGAGGGACTAGCAGACAATGAGCAGTTCTTC. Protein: CASSSEGLADNEQFF.

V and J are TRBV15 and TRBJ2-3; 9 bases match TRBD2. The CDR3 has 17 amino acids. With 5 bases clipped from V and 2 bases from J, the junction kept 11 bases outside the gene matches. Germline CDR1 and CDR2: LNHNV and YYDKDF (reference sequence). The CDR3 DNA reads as TGTGCCACCAGCCCTTTAGGAGTAGCGGGGGCCACAGATACGCAGTATTTT. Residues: CATSPLGVAGATDTQYF.

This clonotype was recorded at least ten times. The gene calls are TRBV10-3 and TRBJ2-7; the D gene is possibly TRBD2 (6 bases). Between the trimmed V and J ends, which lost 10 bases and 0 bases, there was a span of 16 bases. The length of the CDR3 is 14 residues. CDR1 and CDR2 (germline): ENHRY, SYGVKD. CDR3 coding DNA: TGTGCCACCGCGGGACTCCTAAGCTCCTACGAGCAGTACTTC. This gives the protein CATAGLLSSYEQYF.

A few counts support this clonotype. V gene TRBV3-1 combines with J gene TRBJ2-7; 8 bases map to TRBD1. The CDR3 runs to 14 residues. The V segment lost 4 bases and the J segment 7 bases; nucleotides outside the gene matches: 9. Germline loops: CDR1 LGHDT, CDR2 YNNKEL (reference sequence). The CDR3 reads CASSRRQGTGEQYF. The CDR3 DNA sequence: TGTGCCAGCAGCCGCCGACAGGGGACTGGAGAGCAGTACTTC.

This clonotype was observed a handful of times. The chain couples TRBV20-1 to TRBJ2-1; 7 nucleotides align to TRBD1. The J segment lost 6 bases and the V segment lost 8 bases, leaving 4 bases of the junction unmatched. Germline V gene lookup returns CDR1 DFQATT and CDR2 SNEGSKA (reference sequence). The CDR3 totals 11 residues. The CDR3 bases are TGCAGTCCCGGGGACAGCAATGAGCAGTTCTTC. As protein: CSPGDSNEQFF.

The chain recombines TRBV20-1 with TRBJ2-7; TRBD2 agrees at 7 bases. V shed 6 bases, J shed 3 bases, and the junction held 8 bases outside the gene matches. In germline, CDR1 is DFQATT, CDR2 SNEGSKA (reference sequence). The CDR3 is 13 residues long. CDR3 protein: CSAQTSPYYEQYF. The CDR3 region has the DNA TGCAGTGCCCAGACTAGCCCCTACTACGAGCAGTACTTC.

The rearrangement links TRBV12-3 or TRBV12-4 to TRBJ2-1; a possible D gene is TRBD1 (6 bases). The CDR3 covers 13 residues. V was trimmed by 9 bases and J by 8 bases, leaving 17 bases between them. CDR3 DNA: TGTGCCAGTTTGAAGGGGGAGATCGATGAGCAGTTCTTC. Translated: CASLKGEIDEQFF.

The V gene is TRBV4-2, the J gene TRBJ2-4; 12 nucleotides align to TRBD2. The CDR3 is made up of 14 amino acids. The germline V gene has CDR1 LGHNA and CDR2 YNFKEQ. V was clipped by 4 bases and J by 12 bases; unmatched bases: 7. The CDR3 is CASSPRTSGEHQYF. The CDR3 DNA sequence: TGTGCCAGCAGCCCCCGGACTAGCGGGGAACATCAGTACTTC.

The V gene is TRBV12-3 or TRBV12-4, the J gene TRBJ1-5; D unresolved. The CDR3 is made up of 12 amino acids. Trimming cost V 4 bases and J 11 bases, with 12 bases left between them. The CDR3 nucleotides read TGTGCCAGCAGTTCCTCGGGGTTATCCCAGCATTTT. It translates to CASSSSGLSQHF.

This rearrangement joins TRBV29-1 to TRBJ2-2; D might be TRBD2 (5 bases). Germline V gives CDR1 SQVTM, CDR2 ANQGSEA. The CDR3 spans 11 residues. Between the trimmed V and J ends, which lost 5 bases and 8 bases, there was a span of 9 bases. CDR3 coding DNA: TGCAGCGTTAAAAGAGGGGGGGAGCTGTTTTTT. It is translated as CSVKRGGELFF.

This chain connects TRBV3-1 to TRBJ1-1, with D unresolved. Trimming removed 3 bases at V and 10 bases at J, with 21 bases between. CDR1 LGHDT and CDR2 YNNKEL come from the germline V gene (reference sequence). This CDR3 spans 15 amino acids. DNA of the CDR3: TGTGCCAGCAGCCATGATTTTGGACGCCCGGATAGAGCTTTCTTT. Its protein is CASSHDFGRPDRAFF.

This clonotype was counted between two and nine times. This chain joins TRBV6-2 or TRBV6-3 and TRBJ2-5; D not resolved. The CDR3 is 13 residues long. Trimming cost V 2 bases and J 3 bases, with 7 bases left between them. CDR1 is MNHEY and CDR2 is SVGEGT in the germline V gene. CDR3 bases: TGTGCCAGCAGTTACCCCGGTGAAGAGACCCAGTACTTC. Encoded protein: CASSYPGEETQYF.

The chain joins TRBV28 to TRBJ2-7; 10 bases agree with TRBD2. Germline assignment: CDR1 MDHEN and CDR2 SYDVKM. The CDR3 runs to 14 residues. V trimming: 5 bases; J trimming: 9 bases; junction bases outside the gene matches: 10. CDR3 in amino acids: CASSRTGLAIGQYF. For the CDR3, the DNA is TGTGCCAGCAGTCGCACGGGACTAGCGATCGGGCAGTACTTC. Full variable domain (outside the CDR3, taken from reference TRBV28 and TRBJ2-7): DVKVTQSSRYLVKRTGEKVFLECVQDMDHENMFWYRQDPGLGLRLIYFSYDVKMKEKGDIPEGYSVSREKKERFSLILESASTNQTSMYLCASSRTGLAIGQYFGPGTRLTVT.